The next 28 T cell receptor beta chains were all read from a single sample in a study of technical replicates of blood from a handful of donors. Data came from immunoSEQ multiplex PCR; TCRdb stores just in-frame clones and leaves some out. This sample has about 75,000 clones; around 97% occur once, and the top ten carry roughly 0.2%. The sequenced sample consisted of T cells isolated from PBMCs. The receptors originated from a human donor in good health.

This clone was recorded once. The V gene is TRBV10-3, the J gene TRBJ2-7; 8 bases are shared with TRBD1. In germline, CDR1 is ENHRY, CDR2 SYGVKD. Losses at the gene ends were 5 bases for V and 4 bases for J; bases not matched to a gene: 7. The CDR3 is 14 amino acids. CDR3 nucleotide sequence: TGTGCCATCAGTAAGGACAGGGACAATTACGAGCAGTACTTC. The encoded protein is CAISKDRDNYEQYF.

CDR3 residues: CASSQRGSKYYEQYF. CDR3 DNA sequence: TGCGCCAGCAGCCAACGGGGATCGAAATACTACGAGCAGTACTTC. J is TRBJ2-7 and V is TRBV4-1; possible D gene TRBD2, 5 bases. Germline V gene data show CDR1 as MGHRA and CDR2 as YSYEKL. The CDR3 runs to 15 residues. V lost 2 bases to trimming and J lost 3 bases, with 14 bases between them.

The rearrangement uses TRBV7-9 and TRBJ1-1, with D perhaps matching TRBD1 (6 bases). CDR1 is SEHNR, CDR2 FQNEAQ, per germline (reference sequence). V was shortened by 6 bases and J by 0 bases, with 11 bases between the two germline ends. The CDR3 contains 14 residues. This chain's CDR3 is CASSSDRMNTEAFF. CDR3 bases: TGTGCCAGCAGTTCCGACAGGATGAACACTGAAGCTTTCTTT.

The chain recombines TRBV25-1 with TRBJ1-2, with no clear D. The CDR3 sequence is 15 residues long. Deletions cut 5 bases from V and 5 bases from J, with 18 bases between. Looked up from germline, CDR1 is MGHDK and CDR2 is SYGVNS. The CDR3 sequence: CASSHFGQAEYGYTF. CDR3 DNA: TGTGCCAGCAGTCATTTTGGTCAGGCTGAATATGGCTACACCTTC.

This chain links TRBV18 with TRBJ1-2, with D tentatively TRBD1 (6 bases). V was clipped by 4 bases and J by 2 bases, with 23 bases between them. The CDR3 has 18 amino acids. Germline values: CDR1 KGHSH, CDR2 LQKENI. The DNA for the CDR3 is TGTGCCAGCTCACTAACCTCGACAGGCGCCGGAGAAAACTATGGCTACACCTTC. Translation gives CASSLTSTGAGENYGYTF.

The chain uses TRBV5-4 and TRBJ2-3; 8 bases line up with TRBD2. This CDR3 comprises 16 residues. Unmatched junction bases numbered 10, after V lost 3 bases and J lost 4 bases. Germline CDR1 and CDR2: SGHNT and YYREEE (reference sequence). The CDR3 DNA reads TGTGCCAGCAGCTCCCTCGACGGGGGGGCATCAGATACGCAGTATTTT. As protein: CASSSLDGGASDTQYF. Together with reference TRBV5-4 and TRBJ2-3, the CDR3 gives the full variable domain: ETGVTQSPTHLIKTRGQQVTLRCSSQSGHNTVSWYQQALGQGPQFIFQYYREEENGRGNFPPRFSGLQFPNYSSELNVNALELDDSALYLCASSSLDGGASDTQYFGPGTRLTVL.

CDR3 DNA: TGTGCCAGCAGTGACTGGACAGGGGAATCGGTCTATGGCTACACCTTC. It translates to CASSDWTGESVYGYTF. The chain employs TRBV6-1 and TRBJ1-2; 9 bases align to TRBD1. The V gene end was trimmed by 3 bases and the J gene end by 4 bases; junction bases not matched to a gene: 9. CDR3 length equals 16 residues. The germline V gene has CDR1 MNHNS and CDR2 SASEGT.

The V call is TRBV9, the J call TRBJ2-2; TRBD2 matches at 8 bases. In germline, CDR1 is SGDLS, CDR2 YYNGEE. The CDR3 runs to 17 residues. The trim removed 0 bases at V and 4 bases at J, leaving 8 bases unmatched. The CDR3, as DNA: TGTGCCAGCAGCGTAGTCGGGGGACTAGTCTTCACCGGGGAGCTGTTTTTT. Protein sequence: CASSVVGGLVFTGELFF.

The chain is built from TRBV6-5 and TRBJ1-4, with a tentative D call TRBD1 (5 bases). V lost 8 bases and J 6 bases, leaving 19 bases between the germline ends. From germline, CDR1 is MNHEY and CDR2 SVGAGI. This CDR3 region has 15 residues. As DNA, the CDR3 is TGTGCCAGCCGCCGGGGGAACGCATTATATGAAAAACTGTTTTTT. Amino acids: CASRRGNALYEKLFF.

The chain uses TRBV2 and TRBJ1-5; TRBD1 matches 7 bases. The CDR3 spans 16 residues. Germline lookup yields CDR1 SNHLY and CDR2 FYNNEI. The J segment lost 0 bases and the V segment lost 8 bases, leaving 10 bases of the junction unmatched. CDR3 sequence (DNA): TGTGCCAGCGGGACAGACGAAGACTATAGCAATCAGCCCCAGCATTTT. Translated, it gives CASGTDEDYSNQPQHF.

The chain is built from TRBV28 and TRBJ1-2; TRBD1 might be the D (5 bases). With 6 bases removed from V and 7 bases from J, the gap between germline ends came to 15 bases. The CDR3 totals 13 residues. Germline lookup yields CDR1 MDHEN and CDR2 SYDVKM. CDR3 DNA sequence: TGTGCCAGCAGGTCGGGGGGGGGACGTGGCTACACCTTC. It codes for CASRSGGGRGYTF.

With respect to this clone: The same CDR3 also results from other DNA sequences found in this sample. V is TRBV5-1 and J is TRBJ1-1; D unresolved. CDR1 is SGHRS, CDR2 YFSETQ, per germline. The CDR3 has 13 residues. V lost 2 bases and J 1 base, leaving 6 bases between the germline ends. In DNA form, the CDR3 reads TGCGCCAGCAGCTTAGCCGGGAACACTGAAGCTTTCTTT. This encodes CASSLAGNTEAFF. The whole variable domain, filled in from reference TRBV5-1 and TRBJ1-1, reads KAGVTQTPRYLIKTRGQQVTLSCSPISGHRSVSWYQQTPGQGLQFLFEYFSETQRNKGNFPGRFSGRQFSNSRSEMNVSTLELGDSALYLCASSLAGNTEAFFGQGTRLTVV.

The V and J genes are TRBV9 and TRBJ1-2, with D perhaps TRBD1 (5 bases). V shed 3 bases and J shed 2 bases, with 8 bases lying between them. CDR3 length equals 13 residues. The V gene's germline CDR1 is SGDLS and CDR2 YYNGEE. CDR3 sequence: CASSARGNYGYTF. The CDR3 DNA reads as TGTGCCAGCAGCGCCCGGGGGAACTATGGCTACACCTTC.

This chain joins TRBV7-8 and TRBJ1-6; D unclear. V shed 2 bases and J shed 7 bases, with 6 bases lying between them. Germline values: CDR1 SGHVS, CDR2 FQNEAQ. The CDR3 contains 13 residues. The CDR3 loop is CASSLTENSPLHF. CDR3 DNA: TGTGCCAGCAGCTTAACAGAGAATTCACCCCTCCACTTT.

CDR3 bases: TGCGCCAGCAGCTGGACTAGCGGGAGCGCAGATACGCAGTATTTT. It specifies CASSWTSGSADTQYF. This chain connects TRBV5-1 to TRBJ2-3; 13 bases agree with TRBD2. The germline V gene encodes CDR1 SGHRS and CDR2 YFSETQ. The CDR3 has 15 amino acids. Unmatched junction bases numbered 2, after V lost 3 bases and J lost 4 bases.

V is TRBV5-1 and J is TRBJ1-2; the match to TRBD1 covers 7 bases. This CDR3 spans 13 amino acids. Germline V gives CDR1 SGHRS, CDR2 YFSETQ. Trimming removed 2 bases from V and 11 bases from J; junction bases left unmatched: 9. The CDR3 nucleotides are TGCGCCAGCAGCTTAGGGACAGAAGTCCCATACACCTTC. This sequence encodes CASSLGTEVPYTF.

The chain is built from TRBV5-1 and TRBJ2-5; the D gene is possibly TRBD1 (6 bases). The CDR3 is 15 residues long. V was cut by 4 bases and J by 1 base, with 14 bases left in between. In germline, CDR1 is SGHRS, CDR2 YFSETQ. The chain's CDR3 is CASSLGRQAQETQYF. The CDR3 DNA reads as TGCGCCAGCAGCCTAGGAAGACAGGCCCAAGAGACCCAGTACTTC.

The chain joins TRBV15 to TRBJ2-7; 9 positions agree with TRBD1. This CDR3 is built from 15 residues. Germline CDR1 and CDR2: LNHNV and YYDKDF (reference sequence). V lost 6 bases, J lost 3 bases, and 9 bases stayed unmatched. The chain's CDR3 is CATRQGAELGYEQYF. The CDR3 nucleotides read TGTGCCACCAGACAGGGGGCCGAATTAGGCTACGAGCAGTACTTC.

The chain combines TRBV6-5 with TRBJ2-2; D is possibly TRBD1 (6 bases). The CDR3 is 14 residues long. Trimming took off 6 bases at V and 7 bases at J, with 15 bases between the two ends. Germline values: CDR1 MNHEY, CDR2 SVGAGI. CDR3 loop: CASRTGPVSGELFF. The CDR3, as DNA: TGTGCCAGCAGGACAGGACCCGTAAGCGGGGAGCTGTTTTTT.

The chain recombines TRBV5-1 with TRBJ1-1, with D perhaps matching TRBD1 (5 bases). This CDR3 region has 15 residues. Germline V gives CDR1 SGHRS, CDR2 YFSETQ. V was shortened by 3 bases and J by 4 bases, with 16 bases between the two germline ends. CDR3 DNA sequence: TGCGCCAGCAGCTGGTGGGACGCCGGGGGCACTGAAGCTTTCTTT. It encodes CASSWWDAGGTEAFF.

The chain uses TRBV6-5 and TRBJ1-1; a weak D match, TRBD1 (6 bases). Germline V gives CDR1 MNHEY, CDR2 SVGAGI. The CDR3 runs to 14 residues. V was cut by 5 bases and J by 4 bases, with 14 bases left in between. CDR3 sequence: CASSPTGLSTEAFF. DNA of the CDR3: TGTGCCAGCAGTCCTACAGGGTTGAGCACTGAAGCTTTCTTT.

The chain joins TRBV7-9 to TRBJ1-2, with 11 bases fitting TRBD1. This CDR3 comprises 16 residues. The trim removed 7 bases at V and 10 bases at J, leaving 17 bases unmatched. Germline lookup yields CDR1 SEHNR and CDR2 FQNEAQ (reference sequence). The CDR3 DNA follows: TGTGCCAGCACCCCTCCGGGACAGGGGGGACTAGAGCCCTACACCTTC. Translated, it gives CASTPPGQGGLEPYTF.

The V gene is TRBV5-4, the J gene TRBJ2-1; weak D call: TRBD2 (5 bases). CDR3 length: 15 residues. Trimming left V 3 bases short and J 4 bases short, with 14 bases between. Looked up from germline, CDR1 is SGHNT and CDR2 is YYREEE (reference sequence). CDR3 protein: CASSSGSGGYNEQFF. In DNA, the CDR3 is TGTGCCAGCAGCTCTGGGAGCGGAGGTTACAATGAGCAGTTCTTC.

The CDR3 protein is CASSFPENRDSSYEQYF. CDR3 in DNA: TGTGCCAGCAGCTTTCCCGAAAACCGGGACAGCTCCTACGAGCAGTACTTC. This chain uses TRBV7-9 with TRBJ2-7; 7 nucleotides align to TRBD1. The CDR3 runs to 17 residues. Germline CDR1 and CDR2: SEHNR and FQNEAQ (reference sequence). Unmatched junction bases numbered 11, after V lost 3 bases and J lost 0 bases.

This clone occurred once. The chain couples TRBV6-1 to TRBJ2-3; D perhaps matches TRBD2 (5 bases). V was shortened by 6 bases and J by 0 bases, with 10 bases between the two germline ends. The CDR3 is 14 residues long. The germline V gene encodes CDR1 MNHNS and CDR2 SASEGT. CDR3 sequence: CASRRTLSTDTQYF. The CDR3 DNA sequence: TGTGCCAGCAGGAGGACTTTAAGCACAGATACGCAGTATTTT.

The V call is TRBV5-1, the J call TRBJ2-5; 10 positions match TRBD2. This CDR3 is 16 amino acids long. Germline lookup yields CDR1 SGHRS and CDR2 YFSETQ. V dropped 2 bases and J dropped 4; count of bases not matched to a gene: 8. Here the CDR3 DNA reads TGCGCCAGCAGCTTAAGGGCTAGCGGGAGAGGAGAGACCCAGTACTTC. As protein: CASSLRASGRGETQYF.

The genes are TRBV9 and TRBJ2-2; D gene ambiguous. The V end was cut by 1 base, the J end by 6 bases, with 10 bases between. CDR1 and CDR2 from the germline V gene are SGDLS and YYNGEE. CDR3 length: 14 amino acids. This CDR3 is CASSVRGVAGELFF. The CDR3 DNA is TGTGCCAGCAGCGTACGAGGAGTGGCCGGGGAGCTGTTTTTT. Full variable domain (missing parts from reference TRBV9 and TRBJ2-2): DSGVTQTPKHLITATGQRVTLRCSPRSGDLSVYWYQQSLDQGLQFLIQYYNGEERAKGNILERFSAQQFPDLHSELNLSSLELGDSALYFCASSVRGVAGELFFGEGSRLTVL.

This chain connects TRBV5-4 to TRBJ1-2, with 11 positions matching TRBD1. The V gene's germline CDR1 is SGHNT and CDR2 YYREEE (reference sequence). This CDR3 spans 16 amino acids. V dropped 4 bases and J dropped 4; count of bases not matched to a gene: 9. Here the CDR3 reads CASSQGGQGAGYGYTF. CDR3 sequence (DNA): TGTGCCAGCAGCCAGGGAGGACAGGGGGCTGGCTATGGCTACACCTTC.